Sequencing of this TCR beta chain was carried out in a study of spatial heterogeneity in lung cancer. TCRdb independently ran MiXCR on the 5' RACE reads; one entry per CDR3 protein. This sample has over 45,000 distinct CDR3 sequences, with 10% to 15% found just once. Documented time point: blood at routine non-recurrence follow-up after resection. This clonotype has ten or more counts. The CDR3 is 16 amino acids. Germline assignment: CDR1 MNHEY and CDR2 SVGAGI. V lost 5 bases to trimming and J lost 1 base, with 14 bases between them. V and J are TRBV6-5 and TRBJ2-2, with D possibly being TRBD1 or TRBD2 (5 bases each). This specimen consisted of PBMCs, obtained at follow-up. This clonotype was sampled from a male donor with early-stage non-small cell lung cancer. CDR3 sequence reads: CASSGAGTGNTGELFF. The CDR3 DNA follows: TGTGCCAGCAGTGGAGCCGGGACGGGGAACACCGGGGAGCTGTTTTTT.